This T cell receptor (beta chain) was found in a study of regulatory T cells in long-lasting Graves disease. Broader study findings: For persistent Graves' patients, TCR diversity was lower than for newly diagnosed ones. Persistent patients had a count of shared public clonotypes (2,741) that exceeded that of new patients (about 970).

HTBI primers from iRepertoire and Arm-PCR of CDR3 regions yielded the TCR beta libraries. TCRdb used MiXCR to reprocess the multiplex PCR reads, holding one entry per CDR3 protein. Here the sample spans roughly 400,000 distinct CDR3 sequences, 21% being singletons. About this clonotype: What it binds is not known.

CDR1 is SGHRS, CDR2 YFSETQ, per germline. V was pared by 4 bases and J by 8 bases, with 15 bases between. The CDR3 covers 13 residues. Time point noted: persistent/refractory GD, antithyroid drugs over 5 years with positive TRAb. The TCR library was prepared using RNA isolated from PBMCs. Sequenced here: peripheral blood mononuclear cells (PBMCs), sampled when the disease was refractory, from a patient treated with antithyroid drugs. The sequence was obtained from a female donor with Graves disease. The rearrangement joins TRBV5-1 to TRBJ1-1; perhaps TRBD1 as D (5 bases). CDR3 nucleotides: TGCGCCAGCAGCCGAGTGGGAGGGGACGAAGCTTTCTTT. Its protein product is CASSRVGGDEAFF. Filled out from reference TRBV5-1 and TRBJ1-1, the complete variable domain reads KAGVTQTPRYLIKTRGQQVTLSCSPISGHRSVSWYQQTPGQGLQFLFEYFSETQRNKGNFPGRFSGRQFSNSRSEMNVSTLELGDSALYLCASSRVGGDEAFFGQGTRLTVV.